This passage covers 18 T cell receptor beta chains from one sample sequenced in a study of shared clonotypes between healthy human individuals. Repertoires were generated with immunoSEQ multiplex PCR, while TCRdb's copy carries only in-frame clones and drops some. Counted here are 2 million to 2.5 million clones, approximately 94% occurring once; the ten biggest clones make up 1% to 1.3%. Naive CD8 cells comprised CD45RO-negative, CCR7-positively selected cells, excluding terminally differentiated effector memory CD45RA+ cells. The source material was naive CD8+ T cells sorted from blood. These TCRs come from a man between 18 and 29 years old in good health.

V usage is TRBV15 and J usage is TRBJ2-5, with D possibly matching TRBD2 (6 bases). The length of the CDR3 is 14 residues. From germline, CDR1 is LNHNV and CDR2 YYDKDF (reference sequence). V was trimmed by 1 base and J by 3 bases, leaving 9 bases between them. The CDR3 region is CATSRGLGEETQYF. The CDR3 region has the DNA TGTGCCACCAGCAGAGGACTAGGGGAAGAGACCCAGTACTTC.

V and J are TRBV7-3 and TRBJ1-1, with D perhaps matching TRBD1 (6 bases). The CDR3 loop spans 13 amino acids. V lost 2 bases and J lost 5, with 9 bases in between. The germline CDR1 and CDR2 sequences are SGHTA and FQGTGA. CDR3 coding DNA: TGTGCCAGCAGCTTAGAGGGGGAGACTGAAGCTTTCTTT. Protein: CASSLEGETEAFF.

The rearrangement links TRBV4-1 to TRBJ2-1, with D perhaps being TRBD1 or TRBD2 (5 bases each). Trimming removed 1 base at V and 8 bases at J, with 15 bases between. The CDR3 length is 15 residues. The germline V gene encodes CDR1 MGHRA and CDR2 YSYEKL. CDR3 in amino acids: CASSQAMGVRDEQFF. CDR3 DNA: TGCGCCAGCAGCCAAGCTATGGGGGTGAGGGATGAGCAGTTCTTC.

The J gene is TRBJ2-1, the V gene TRBV2; D call uncertain. Germline CDR1 reads SNHLY; CDR2 reads FYNNEI. This CDR3 has 12 residues. Trimming stripped 6 bases from V and 8 bases from J, with 11 bases between. CDR3 nucleotide sequence: TGTGCCAGCAGGCCAGGTGTGCATGAGCAGTTCTTC. Translated, it gives CASRPGVHEQFF.

The chain couples TRBV19 to TRBJ2-3, with TRBD2 matching 9 bases. J gave up 2 bases and V 9 bases, and 6 bases lay outside the gene matches. CDR1 is LNHDA and CDR2 is SQIVND in the germline V gene (reference sequence). This CDR3 is built from 14 residues. CDR3 sequence reads: CASHSGRYTDTQYF. CDR3 coding DNA: TGTGCCAGCCATAGCGGGAGATACACAGATACGCAGTATTTT.

The V call is TRBV6-5, the J call TRBJ2-7; perhaps TRBD1 as D (6 bases). CDR3 length: 15 amino acids. CDR1 is MNHEY, CDR2 SVGAGI, per germline. Trimming took off 2 bases at V and 4 bases at J, with 15 bases between the two ends. The CDR3: CASSYLKQGTYEQYF. CDR3 coding DNA: TGTGCCAGCAGTTACCTGAAACAGGGAACATACGAGCAGTACTTC.

In nucleotides, the CDR3 is TGTGCCAGCAGACTAGGAAACCCTACCTACGAGCAGTACTTC. Its protein is CASRLGNPTYEQYF. The chain combines TRBV6-5 with TRBJ2-7; possible D gene TRBD2, 5 bases. V gave up 6 bases and J gave up 2 bases, with 14 bases separating them. This CDR3 region has 14 residues. Germline lookup yields CDR1 MNHEY and CDR2 SVGAGI.

The rearrangement joins TRBV2 to TRBJ1-5; D perhaps matches TRBD1 (5 bases). This CDR3 is 15 amino acids long. Trimming took 2 bases from V and 8 from J, leaving 16 bases between them. Germline CDR1 SNHLY, CDR2 FYNNEI. The DNA for the CDR3 is TGTGCCAGCAGTGAACTGAGCCAGGGACCTAAGCCCCAGCATTTT. It yields the protein CASSELSQGPKPQHF.

This clone was found a few times. This CDR3 is also generated by other DNA sequences in the sample. This chain links TRBV9 with TRBJ2-3; D call uncertain. The length of the CDR3 is 14 residues. Germline CDR1 is SGDLS and CDR2 is YYNGEE. The V and J ends lost 0 bases and 0 bases respectively, with 5 bases between them. The CDR3: CASSVETSTDTQYF. CDR3 bases: TGTGCCAGCAGCGTAGAAACTAGCACAGATACGCAGTATTTT. Filled out from reference TRBV9 and TRBJ2-3, the complete variable domain reads DSGVTQTPKHLITATGQRVTLRCSPRSGDLSVYWYQQSLDQGLQFLIQYYNGEERAKGNILERFSAQQFPDLHSELNLSSLELGDSALYFCASSVETSTDTQYFGPGTRLTVL.

The CDR3 protein is CASSPGTSGPRTQYF. CDR3 nucleotide sequence: TGCGCCAGCAGCCCCGGGACTAGCGGTCCCCGCACCCAGTACTTC. This chain joins TRBV4-3 and TRBJ2-5; 11 bases are shared with TRBD2. This CDR3 spans 15 amino acids. In germline, CDR1 is LGHNA, CDR2 YSLEER. V gave up 4 bases and J gave up 8 bases; unmatched junction bases: 9.

This sequence joins TRBV13 and TRBJ2-7; 10 bases map to TRBD1. J lost 1 base, V lost 4 bases, and 13 bases had no gene match. The germline V gene encodes CDR1 PRHDT and CDR2 FYEKMQ (reference sequence). There are 18 residues in the CDR3. The CDR3 DNA is TGTGCCAGCAGCTCCGGGACAGGGGCATATGGGTTTTCCTACGAGCAGTACTTC. Translating it yields CASSSGTGAYGFSYEQYF.

A few counts support this clone. The chain recombines TRBV29-1 with TRBJ1-2; 9 positions agree with TRBD1. J gave up 8 bases and V 4 bases, and 8 bases lay outside the gene matches. Germline V gene data show CDR1 as SQVTM and CDR2 as ANQGSEA. This CDR3 is 13 amino acids long. In nucleotides, the CDR3 is TGCAGCGTTGGCCCCACAGGGGGCTTCGGCTACACCTTC. Translation gives CSVGPTGGFGYTF. The whole variable domain, filled in from reference TRBV29-1 and TRBJ1-2, reads SAVISQKPSRDICQRGTSLTIQCQVDSQVTMMFWYRQQPGQSLTLIATANQGSEATYESGFVIDKFPISRPNLTFSTLTVSNMSPEDSSIYLCSVGPTGGFGYTFGSGTRLTVV.

This chain uses TRBV27 with TRBJ2-2; the D call may be TRBD1 or TRBD2 (6 bases each). This CDR3 comprises 14 residues. Germline CDR1 MNHEY, CDR2 SMNVEV (reference sequence). V lost 5 bases and J lost 7, with 14 bases in between. CDR3: CASSGGGPGGELFF. The CDR3 DNA is TGTGCCAGCAGTGGAGGGGGGCCTGGCGGGGAGCTGTTTTTT.

This clone has only a few counts. The chain recombines TRBV4-1 with TRBJ1-1; the D is unclear. V lost 4 bases, J lost 1 base, and 7 bases lay in between. The CDR3 consists of 13 residues. The germline CDR1 and CDR2 sequences are MGHRA and YSYEKL. CDR3 residues: CASSPLTNTEAFF. The CDR3 nucleotides read TGCGCCAGCAGCCCCCTCACGAACACTGAAGCTTTCTTT.

Regarding this clone: Other DNA sequences in this specimen translate into the identical CDR3. The rearrangement joins TRBV10-3 to TRBJ2-5; the D gene is possibly TRBD2 (6 bases). The length of the CDR3 is 14 residues. The germline CDR1 and CDR2 sequences are ENHRY and SYGVKD. V was cut by 4 bases and J by 2 bases, with 11 bases left in between. The CDR3 DNA reads TGTGCCATCAGTGCTGGGGGAGGACAAGAGACCCAGTACTTC. Amino acids: CAISAGGGQETQYF.

The V gene is TRBV27, the J gene TRBJ1-2; D might be TRBD1 (5 bases). The CDR3 loop spans 16 amino acids. V lost 1 base and J lost 0, with 12 bases in between. Germline V gene data show CDR1 as MNHEY and CDR2 as SMNVEV (reference sequence). The CDR3 protein is CASSLLGAGTNYGYTF. The CDR3 DNA follows: TGTGCCAGCAGTTTATTGGGTGCAGGGACTAACTATGGCTACACCTTC.

J is TRBJ1-1 and V is TRBV4-1; D uncertain. This CDR3 comprises 13 residues. V lost 1 base and J 7 bases, leaving 10 bases between the germline ends. Germline V gives CDR1 MGHRA, CDR2 YSYEKL. The CDR3 sequence: CASSQVPGNEAFF. The CDR3 DNA reads TGCGCCAGCAGCCAAGTCCCCGGGAATGAAGCTTTCTTT.

This chain connects TRBV5-1 to TRBJ2-3; D possibly corresponds to TRBD2 (6 bases). The CDR3 contains 12 residues. V gave up 5 bases and J gave up 9 bases, with 13 bases separating them. Germline lookup yields CDR1 SGHRS and CDR2 YFSETQ. CDR3 in DNA: TGCGCCAGCAGGGGGGACGCGGGAACGCAGTATTTT. As protein: CASRGDAGTQYF.